Following are 28 T cell receptor beta chains from one sample sequenced in a study of T cell changes during pregnancy in multiple sclerosis. Libraries were prepared by immunoSEQ multiplex PCR; TCRdb keeps only in-frame clonotypes and omits some of them. The repertoire holds 30,000 to 45,000 clones, with 88% as singletons. This specimen was CD4+ T cells from peripheral blood mononuclear cells, taken in the first trimester of pregnancy. The receptors originated from a female donor with multiple sclerosis, enrolled in a pregnancy study.

The chain recombines TRBV18 with TRBJ1-6, with a tentative D call TRBD1 (6 bases). The V end was cut by 3 bases, the J end by 5 bases, with 17 bases between. CDR3 size: 17 residues. The germline V gene encodes CDR1 KGHSH and CDR2 LQKENI. This chain's CDR3 is CASSPVFDRSNNSPLHF. The CDR3 DNA sequence: TGTGCCAGCTCACCGGTTTTCGACAGGTCGAATAATTCACCCCTCCACTTT.

The CDR3 coding sequence is TGTGCCAGCAGCTTAGATTTAGTCAGCGCCTACGAGCAGTACTTC. It yields the protein CASSLDLVSAYEQYF. This chain links TRBV11-2 with TRBJ2-7; D is uncertain. V lost 0 bases and J lost 2, with 11 bases in between. Germline V gene lookup returns CDR1 SGHAT and CDR2 FQNNGV. This CDR3 region has 15 residues.

This chain joins TRBV7-9 and TRBJ1-5; D is unresolved. With 3 bases removed from V and 5 bases from J, the gap between germline ends came to 11 bases. Germline V gene data show CDR1 as SEHNR and CDR2 as FQNEAQ (reference sequence). The CDR3 is made up of 14 amino acids. CDR3 residues: CASSFNGRDQPQHF. The DNA of the CDR3 is TGTGCCAGCAGCTTTAACGGTCGGGATCAGCCCCAGCATTTT.

This chain uses TRBV29-1 with TRBJ1-2; 9 bases fit TRBD1. V lost 6 bases, J lost 4 bases, and 9 bases stayed unmatched. The V gene's germline CDR1 is SQVTM and CDR2 ANQGSEA. CDR3 length: 14 amino acids. CDR3 sequence reads: CSVPGQGQAYGYTF. The CDR3 nucleotides read TGCAGCGTGCCGGGACAGGGTCAGGCCTATGGCTACACCTTC.

This clone was found once. The chain combines TRBV19 with TRBJ2-2, with 14 bases lining up with TRBD2. J was trimmed by 8 bases and V by 3 bases; bases with no gene match: 5. The CDR3 has 16 residues. CDR1 is LNHDA and CDR2 is SQIVND in the germline V gene (reference sequence). The CDR3 bases are TGTGCCAGTAGTATTTATGGGACTAGCGGGAGAGGGGAGCTGTTTTTT. It translates to CASSIYGTSGRGELFF.

The chain employs TRBV6-1 and TRBJ1-2; 10 positions agree with TRBD1. The V segment lost 4 bases and the J segment 3 bases; nucleotides outside the gene matches: 8. Germline assignment: CDR1 MNHNS and CDR2 SASEGT. The CDR3 sequence is 16 residues long. The CDR3 bases are TGTGCCAGCAGTGCACGTCCGGGACAGGGGCACTATGGCTACACCTTC. This encodes CASSARPGQGHYGYTF.

V and J are TRBV5-1 and TRBJ2-5; 8 bases fit TRBD1. The CDR3 contains 15 residues. Germline values: CDR1 SGHRS, CDR2 YFSETQ. With 4 bases clipped from V and 4 bases from J, the junction kept 9 bases outside the gene matches. The CDR3 spells CASSGPDRGGETQYF. The CDR3 nucleotides are TGCGCCAGCAGCGGTCCAGACAGGGGAGGAGAGACCCAGTACTTC.

The rearrangement uses TRBV7-3 and TRBJ2-2; 8 positions match TRBD2. V gave up 2 bases and J gave up 8 bases; unmatched junction bases: 10. There are 16 residues in the CDR3. Germline V gene lookup returns CDR1 SGHTA and CDR2 FQGTGA. CDR3 region: CASSLVGSGAPGELFF. CDR3 DNA: TGTGCCAGCAGCTTAGTTGGTAGCGGGGCACCAGGGGAGCTGTTTTTT.

The chain has TRBV5-4 and TRBJ1-1; D gene unclear. Trimming stripped 1 base from V and 3 bases from J, with 7 bases between. The CDR3 is 13 residues long. Per the germline V gene, CDR1 is SGHNT and CDR2 is YYREEE (reference sequence). The CDR3 reads CASSLTADTEAFF. CDR3 DNA sequence: TGTGCCAGCAGCTTGACAGCAGACACTGAAGCTTTCTTT.

In its sample, this clone was seen once. The chain joins TRBV30 to TRBJ2-3; D uncertain. This CDR3 spans 15 amino acids. CDR1 and CDR2 from the germline V gene are GTSNPN and SVGIG (reference sequence). V shed 2 bases and J shed 0 bases, with 12 bases lying between them. The DNA of the CDR3 is TGTGCCTGGAGTACCTGGGCCGAAAGCACAGATACGCAGTATTTT. It is translated as CAWSTWAESTDTQYF.

This chain links TRBV6-5 with TRBJ2-7; the match to TRBD2 covers 9 bases. The CDR3 has 15 amino acids. Trimming cost V 0 bases and J 1 base; bases outside gene matches: 1. In germline, CDR1 is MNHEY, CDR2 SVGAGI. In DNA form, the CDR3 reads TGTGCCAGCAGTTACTCGCGGGAGGGGTCCTACGAGCAGTACTTC. This encodes CASSYSREGSYEQYF.

The chain links TRBV5-1 to TRBJ2-5; 9 positions agree with TRBD2. This CDR3 region has 13 residues. V shed 9 bases, J shed 5 bases, and the junction held 8 bases outside the gene matches. Germline CDR1 and CDR2: SGHRS and YFSETQ. CDR3 sequence (DNA): TGCGCCACCGCTACCGGACTAGCGGAGACCCAGTACTTC. Translation: CATATGLAETQYF.

The table lists this clone with a few counts. The chain carries TRBV7-3 and TRBJ1-1; 9 bases fit TRBD1. Germline lookup yields CDR1 SGHTA and CDR2 FQGTGA. The J segment lost 2 bases and the V segment lost 5 bases, leaving 3 bases of the junction unmatched. The CDR3 has 14 residues. The CDR3 spells CASSRQGGNTEAFF. Written as DNA, the CDR3 is TGTGCCAGCAGCCGACAGGGGGGAAACACTGAAGCTTTCTTT. Full variable domain (remainder filled in from reference TRBV7-3 and TRBJ1-1): GAGVSQTPSNKVTEKGKYVELRCDPISGHTALYWYRQSLGQGPEFLIYFQGTGAADDSGLPNDRFFAVRPEGSVSTLKIQRTERGDSAVYLCASSRQGGNTEAFFGQGTRLTVV.

The V gene is TRBV6-5, the J gene TRBJ1-2; D remains unclear. Trimming shortened V by 7 bases and J by 7 bases, and 19 bases separated the two germline ends. Germline CDR1 and CDR2: MNHEY and SVGAGI. This CDR3 has 14 amino acids. CDR3 nucleotides: TGTGCCAGCACCCTTTACGAGACAAGAAGTGGCTACACCTTC. This sequence encodes CASTLYETRSGYTF.

Here the CDR3 DNA reads TGTGCCAGCAGACAGGGTCCCCTCCACTTT. It codes for CASRQGPLHF. J is TRBJ1-6 and V is TRBV6-5, with D maybe TRBD1 (6 bases). V shed 6 bases and J shed 13 bases, with 7 bases lying between them. This CDR3 is 10 amino acids long. Germline V gene data show CDR1 as MNHEY and CDR2 as SVGAGI.

V is TRBV5-5 and J is TRBJ2-1, with D perhaps matching TRBD1 (8 bases). Per the germline V gene, CDR1 is SGHKS and CDR2 is YYEKEE (reference sequence). CDR3 length: 15 residues. The V gene lost 3 bases and the J gene lost 6 bases, with 16 bases spanning the gap. The CDR3 protein is CASSWGGTGGNEQFF. CDR3 DNA sequence: TGTGCCAGCAGCTGGGGGGGAACAGGGGGCAATGAGCAGTTCTTC.

The gene calls are TRBV6-6 and TRBJ2-7; tentatively, D is TRBD1 (6 bases). In germline, CDR1 is MNHNY, CDR2 SVGAGI (reference sequence). The CDR3 runs 13 residues. V shed 6 bases and J shed 3 bases, with 12 bases lying between them. DNA of the CDR3: TGTGCCAGCAGGTCAGGGGCAGGCTACGAGCAGTACTTC. Its protein product is CASRSGAGYEQYF.

The chain is built from TRBV30 and TRBJ2-4, with unresolved D. V lost 0 bases and J 6 bases, leaving 6 bases between the germline ends. Germline V gene data show CDR1 as GTSNPN and CDR2 as SVGIG (reference sequence). This CDR3 has 12 amino acids. The CDR3: CAWSVSGNIQYF. In DNA form, the CDR3 reads TGTGCCTGGAGTGTATCCGGAAACATTCAGTACTTC.

V is TRBV7-9 and J is TRBJ1-4; no reliable D call. Looked up from germline, CDR1 is SEHNR and CDR2 is FQNEAQ (reference sequence). The germline V and J ends were trimmed by 1 base and 5 bases, with 8 bases remaining between them. The CDR3 covers 14 residues. CDR3 in amino acids: CASSLGQNNEKLFF. The CDR3 DNA reads as TGTGCCAGCAGCTTAGGCCAGAACAATGAAAAACTGTTTTTT. The entire variable domain, with the rest obtained from reference TRBV7-9 and TRBJ1-4, is as follows: DTGVSQNPRHKITKRGQNVTFRCDPISEHNRLYWYRQTLGQGPEFLTYFQNEAQLEKSRLLSDRFSAERPKGSFSTLEIQRTEQGDSAMYLCASSLGQNNEKLFFGSGTQLSVL.

This sequence joins TRBV11-2 and TRBJ2-7; D is unclear. Germline values: CDR1 SGHAT, CDR2 FQNNGV. This CDR3 spans 12 amino acids. V lost 6 bases and J lost 4, with 10 bases in between. Written as DNA, the CDR3 is TGTGCCAGCAGTCCCACAGTGTACGAGCAGTACTTC. Translating it yields CASSPTVYEQYF.

The rearrangement uses TRBV7-9 and TRBJ1-4, with 7 bases aligning to TRBD1. The CDR3 contains 15 residues. J gave up 4 bases and V 5 bases, and 7 bases lay outside the gene matches. CDR1 SEHNR and CDR2 FQNEAQ come from the germline V gene (reference sequence). CDR3 nucleotide sequence: TGTGCCAGCAGCACGGGGACAGCTATTAATGAAAAACTGTTTTTT. This codes for CASSTGTAINEKLFF.

This sequence joins TRBV29-1 and TRBJ1-1, with TRBD1 identical over 9 bases. The trim removed 7 bases at V and 11 bases at J, leaving 8 bases unmatched. Per germline, CDR1 SQVTM and CDR2 ANQGSEA. The CDR3 contains 11 residues. The CDR3 coding sequence is TGCAGCGGGCGGGACAGGGAGACGGCTTTCTTT. Protein sequence: CSGRDRETAFF.

The chain recombines TRBV19 with TRBJ2-2, with D possibly TRBD2 on 6 matching bases. This CDR3 has 16 residues. From germline, CDR1 is LNHDA and CDR2 SQIVND (reference sequence). Trimming took off 3 bases at V and 6 bases at J, with 17 bases between the two ends. The CDR3 is CASSIPRGAAAGELFF. CDR3 nucleotide sequence: TGTGCCAGTAGTATCCCGCGCGGGGCGGCTGCCGGGGAGCTGTTTTTT.

This chain links TRBV30 with TRBJ1-2; D is perhaps TRBD1 (6 bases). V was trimmed by 2 bases and J by 5 bases, leaving 12 bases between them. The germline V gene has CDR1 GTSNPN and CDR2 SVGIG (reference sequence). This CDR3 is 13 amino acids long. In DNA, the CDR3 is TGTGCCTGGAGTCGGCAGGGGAGTTATGGCTACACCTTC. This gives the protein CAWSRQGSYGYTF.

The chain couples TRBV11-2 to TRBJ1-1; unclear D gene. The CDR3 is made up of 13 amino acids. V shed 6 bases and J shed 5 bases, with 13 bases lying between them. The germline CDR1 and CDR2 sequences are SGHAT and FQNNGV. CDR3 residues: CASRPTFYTEAFF. The CDR3 region has the DNA TGTGCCAGCAGACCTACTTTTTATACTGAAGCTTTCTTT.

The chain uses TRBV6-6 and TRBJ2-1; 8 nucleotides align to TRBD1. V lost 6 bases and J lost 5; bases outside the gene matches: 9. From germline, CDR1 is MNHNY and CDR2 SVGAGI (reference sequence). The CDR3 length is 15 residues. CDR3 sequence reads: CASSSRDRLHNEQFF. The CDR3 nucleotides are TGTGCCAGCAGCTCCCGGGACAGGCTACACAATGAGCAGTTCTTC.

The chain combines TRBV7-6 with TRBJ2-2; D gene unclear. The V end was cut by 4 bases, the J end by 6 bases, with 12 bases between. The germline gives CDR1 SGHVS, CDR2 FNYEAQ. The CDR3 loop spans 14 amino acids. CDR3 nucleotides: TGTGCCAGCAGCTCAACTTCTATTCCCGGGGAGCTGTTTTTT. Translated, it gives CASSSTSIPGELFF. Variable domain in full (rest from reference TRBV7-6 and TRBJ2-2): GAGVSQSPRYKVTKRGQDVALRCDPISGHVSLYWYRQALGQGPEFLTYFNYEAQQDKSGLPNDRFSAERPEGSISTLTIQRTEQRDSAMYRCASSSTSIPGELFFGEGSRLTVL.

The chain is built from TRBV19 and TRBJ2-5; D perhaps matches TRBD1 (6 bases). V lost 5 bases and J 14 bases, leaving 30 bases between the germline ends. The CDR3 runs 16 residues. Germline V CDR1 and CDR2: LNHDA, SQIVND (reference sequence). CDR3 in amino acids: CASSPRGGQSTRQLYF. The CDR3 DNA follows: TGTGCCAGTAGTCCTCGAGGAGGACAGTCAACAAGGCAATTATACTTC.